The source of this TCR beta chain is a study of shared clonotypes between healthy human individuals. Points from the study as a whole: Clonotype sharing among donors was thought likely to change with sequencing depth.

V was pared by 6 bases and J by 6 bases, with 7 bases of the junction left unmatched. Germline V gene lookup returns CDR1 MDHEN and CDR2 SYDVKM. The CDR3 is made up of 14 amino acids. Deep was the level at which the assay was run. In the original analysis: Junction-only immunoSEQ sequences carried no quality scores, so filtering differed. The method was immunoSEQ multiplex PCR; TCRdb's version includes in-frame clones alone and lacks a portion of them. The D gene and trimming were derived from the DNA, and the V and J assignments and clone size from that table. Of roughly 500,000 clones in the sample, 70% to 80% were seen once. About this clone itself: Its matching antigen is unknown.

The source of this sequence is a woman aged 40-49 years in good health. Some clones in this sample may be carry-over from other donors' samples. The sample taken for sequencing was PBMCs. The gene calls are TRBV28 and TRBJ1-5; 8 positions agree with TRBD1. The CDR3 sequence is CASRTGVLGQPQHF. For the CDR3, the DNA is TGTGCCAGCAGGACAGGGGTGTTAGGTCAGCCCCAGCATTTT.